The 4 T cell receptor beta chains below all came from one sample that was sequenced in a study of vaccination and CD4 T cells after COVID-19. With the Oncomine TCR Beta short-read assay, DNA from cultured CD4+ T cells was sequenced. TCRdb used MiXCR to reprocess the PCR reads, holding one entry per CDR3 protein. The repertoire holds over 15,000 distinct CDR3 sequences, with approximately 40% as singletons. Antigens of these TCRs are unknown. Treatment meaning: approximately 10-day PBMC culture with coronavirus spike peptide pools or control peptides (ViraFEST assay). Specimen: cultured CD4+ T cells from blood. The source is a human donor with COVID-19.

This clonotype was seen more than once but under ten times. The rearrangement links TRBV6-1 to TRBJ2-7; D gene uncertain. The germline V and J ends were trimmed by 5 bases and 4 bases, with 9 bases remaining between them. This CDR3 is 12 amino acids long. Germline V gene lookup returns CDR1 MNHNS and CDR2 SASEGT. DNA of the CDR3: TGTGCCAGCAGTAGGATTGCGTACGAGCAGTACTTC. It specifies CASSRIAYEQYF.

This clonotype was counted only a few times. The rearrangement uses TRBV7-2 and TRBJ1-1; D perhaps matches TRBD1 (5 bases). The length of the CDR3 is 15 residues. Germline CDR1 SGHTA, CDR2 FQGNSA. The V end lost 4 bases, the J end lost 1 base, and 13 bases lay between the germline ends. The CDR3: CASSYWGDSNTEAFF. The CDR3 nucleotides are TGTGCCAGCAGCTATTGGGGGGATTCGAACACTGAAGCTTTCTTT.

A few counts support this clonotype. This rearrangement joins TRBV7-8 to TRBJ2-2; D unclear. Germline loops: CDR1 SGHVS, CDR2 FQNEAQ. The V end lost 1 base, the J end lost 1 base, and 10 bases lay between the germline ends. CDR3 length equals 16 residues. CDR3 nucleotide sequence: TGTGCCAGCAGCTTAGTCGTTGGGGAGAACACCGGGGAGCTGTTTTTT. Translation gives CASSLVVGENTGELFF.

There are a few counts of this clonotype. V gene TRBV6-1 combines with J gene TRBJ1-6; D possibly corresponds to TRBD1 (5 bases). The V gene lost 4 bases and the J gene lost 5 bases, with 12 bases spanning the gap. The CDR3 loop spans 15 amino acids. Germline loops: CDR1 MNHNS, CDR2 SASEGT. The CDR3 DNA follows: TGTGCCAGCAGTGCTGACAGCCCGAATAATTCACCCCTCCACTTT. It yields the protein CASSADSPNNSPLHF.